This entry lists 16 T cell receptor beta chains sequenced from one sample in a study of cytomegalovirus exposure and HLA in healthy donors. The PCR used 60 Vbeta and 13 Jbeta primers. Assay: immunoSEQ multiplex PCR; the TCRdb copy retains only in-frame clones and omits some. The top ten hold approximately 0.71% of the sample, which has roughly 200,000 clones, roughly 84% seen once. Material for sequencing was PBMCs. These receptors came from a boy between 2 and 10 years old in good health and CMV-seronegative.

The CDR3 DNA reads TGTGCCTGGAGTCGGGGTTGGGGTAACACTGAAGCTTTCTTT. Protein product: CAWSRGWGNTEAFF. The rearrangement joins TRBV30 to TRBJ1-1; no clear D gene. Germline lookup yields CDR1 GTSNPN and CDR2 SVGIG (reference sequence). The CDR3 is 14 residues long. Trimming shortened V by 2 bases and J by 2 bases, and 12 bases separated the two germline ends.

This chain links TRBV13 with TRBJ1-2; D remains unclear. Trimming pared 5 bases from V and 8 bases from J, leaving 12 bases between. CDR1 is PRHDT, CDR2 FYEKMQ, per germline (reference sequence). The CDR3 has 12 amino acids. CDR3 DNA sequence: TGTGCCAGCAGCGAAGAGGGTAGGGGCTACACCTTC. The encoded protein is CASSEEGRGYTF.

The chain has TRBV18 and TRBJ2-5, with 9 nucleotides matching TRBD2. Trimming took 3 bases from V and 0 from J; bases not matched to a gene: 8. The CDR3 runs to 17 residues. The germline V gene has CDR1 KGHSH and CDR2 LQKENI. Here the CDR3 reads CASSPELAGFYQETQYF. CDR3 coding DNA: TGTGCCAGCTCACCGGAACTAGCGGGCTTCTACCAAGAGACCCAGTACTTC.

The CDR3 coding sequence is TGTGCCAGCAAACTGGCAGGGGGCACTGAAGCTTTCTTT. Its protein is CASKLAGGTEAFF. V gene TRBV25-1 combines with J gene TRBJ1-1, with TRBD1 matching 7 bases. The CDR3 is 13 amino acids. CDR1 MGHDK and CDR2 SYGVNS come from the germline V gene. J gave up 4 bases and V 7 bases, and 6 bases lay outside the gene matches.

V gene TRBV6-1 combines with J gene TRBJ1-2, with D tentatively TRBD1 (6 bases). Trimming cost V 6 bases and J 0 bases, with 8 bases left between them. Germline V gene lookup returns CDR1 MNHNS and CDR2 SASEGT. The CDR3 runs 13 residues. The CDR3 spells CASRTGPNYGYTF. The DNA of the CDR3 is TGTGCCAGCAGGACAGGACCTAACTATGGCTACACCTTC.

V usage is TRBV2 and J usage is TRBJ2-3, with 15 bases identical to TRBD2. The CDR3 loop spans 15 amino acids. The germline gives CDR1 SNHLY, CDR2 FYNNEI. V lost 8 bases to trimming and J lost 5 bases; unmatched junction nucleotides: 5. The CDR3 DNA is TGTGCCAGCGTAGGACTAGCGGGAGGGGAAGATACGCAGTATTTT. As protein: CASVGLAGGEDTQYF.

The V call is TRBV7-3, the J call TRBJ2-3; 9 positions agree with TRBD2. This CDR3 has 15 amino acids. Looked up from germline, CDR1 is SGHTA and CDR2 is FQGTGA. The trim removed 4 bases at V and 3 bases at J, leaving 5 bases unmatched. The CDR3 region is CASSSASGGTDTQYF. The CDR3 DNA sequence: TGTGCCAGCAGCTCCGCGAGCGGGGGGACAGATACGCAGTATTTT.

This chain connects TRBV25-1 to TRBJ2-7, with 9 nucleotides matching TRBD2. V dropped 3 bases and J dropped 6; count of bases not matched to a gene: 12. The CDR3 is made up of 16 amino acids. Germline assignment: CDR1 MGHDK and CDR2 SYGVNS. The CDR3 sequence is CASSDASGEAFGEQYF. The CDR3 nucleotides read TGTGCCAGCAGTGACGCTAGCGGGGAAGCGTTTGGCGAGCAGTACTTC.

This chain connects TRBV19 to TRBJ2-5, with D perhaps matching TRBD1 (6 bases). Germline-derived CDR1 and CDR2 are LNHDA and SQIVND (reference sequence). Trimming took off 5 bases at V and 5 bases at J, with 12 bases between the two ends. This CDR3 contains 13 residues. DNA of the CDR3: TGTGCCAGTAGTCGTACAGGGTGGGAGACCCAGTACTTC. This translates into CASSRTGWETQYF.

The chain is built from TRBV7-6 and TRBJ2-5; D gene unclear. The CDR3 totals 11 residues. Germline V CDR1 and CDR2: SGHVS, FNYEAQ. V was shortened by 3 bases and J by 10 bases, with 9 bases between the two germline ends. The DNA of the CDR3 is TGTGCCAGCAGCTTGGGCGTAATCCAGTACTTC. It encodes CASSLGVIQYF.

The chain recombines TRBV30 with TRBJ1-1; tentative D call: TRBD1 (5 bases). Trimming removed 3 bases from V and 0 bases from J, with 11 bases in between. Germline V gene sequence: CDR1 GTSNPN, CDR2 SVGIG (reference sequence). CDR3 size: 14 residues. The CDR3 DNA reads as TGTGCCTGGAGCCCGGGACTCATGAACACTGAAGCTTTCTTT. Translation gives CAWSPGLMNTEAFF.

The chain employs TRBV5-4 and TRBJ2-3; D perhaps matches TRBD2 (7 bases). The CDR3 has 15 residues. From germline, CDR1 is SGHNT and CDR2 YYREEE (reference sequence). Deletions cut 0 bases from V and 3 bases from J, with 11 bases between. CDR3 protein: CASSLAGGRTDTQYF. In DNA form, the CDR3 reads TGTGCCAGCAGCTTGGCGGGGGGCAGGACAGATACGCAGTATTTT.

The rearrangement links TRBV19 to TRBJ1-1; a possible D gene is TRBD1 (6 bases). The CDR3 totals 12 residues. CDR1 is LNHDA, CDR2 SQIVND, per germline (reference sequence). V was cut by 6 bases and J by 5 bases, with 10 bases left in between. In DNA form, the CDR3 reads TGTGCCAGTAGAGGGGGGGCGACTGAAGCTTTCTTT. It translates to CASRGGATEAFF.

The CDR3 DNA is TGTGCCAGCATGGCAGGGGAGGGCGAGCAGTACTTC. This sequence encodes CASMAGEGEQYF. This sequence joins TRBV6-6 and TRBJ2-7, with a possible D match to TRBD2 (7 bases). This CDR3 region has 12 residues. Germline V lookup: CDR1 MNHNY, CDR2 SVGAGI (reference sequence). Trimming cost V 7 bases and J 6 bases, with 13 bases left between them.

J is TRBJ2-5 and V is TRBV7-8, with D perhaps TRBD1 (5 bases). V dropped 6 bases and J dropped 3 bases, with 8 bases sitting between them. Germline V CDR1 and CDR2: SGHVS, FQNEAQ. The CDR3 extends over 12 amino acids. Here the CDR3 reads CASRDNEETQYF. The DNA for the CDR3 is TGTGCCAGCAGGGACAACGAAGAGACCCAGTACTTC. The whole variable domain, filled in from reference TRBV7-8 and TRBJ2-5, reads GAGVSQSPRYKVAKRGQDVALRCDPISGHVSLFWYQQALGQGPEFLTYFQNEAQLDKSGLPSDRFFAERPEGSVSTLKIQRTQQEDSAVYLCASRDNEETQYFGPGTRLLVL.

The DNA of the CDR3 is TGCGCCAGCAGCTTGTCGACTAGCGGGAGCCACGAGCAGTACTTC. Its protein product is CASSLSTSGSHEQYF. This chain connects TRBV5-1 to TRBJ2-7; 12 bases are shared with TRBD2. This CDR3 has 15 residues. The V segment lost 1 base and the J segment 5 bases; nucleotides outside the gene matches: 4. The germline V gene encodes CDR1 SGHRS and CDR2 YFSETQ.